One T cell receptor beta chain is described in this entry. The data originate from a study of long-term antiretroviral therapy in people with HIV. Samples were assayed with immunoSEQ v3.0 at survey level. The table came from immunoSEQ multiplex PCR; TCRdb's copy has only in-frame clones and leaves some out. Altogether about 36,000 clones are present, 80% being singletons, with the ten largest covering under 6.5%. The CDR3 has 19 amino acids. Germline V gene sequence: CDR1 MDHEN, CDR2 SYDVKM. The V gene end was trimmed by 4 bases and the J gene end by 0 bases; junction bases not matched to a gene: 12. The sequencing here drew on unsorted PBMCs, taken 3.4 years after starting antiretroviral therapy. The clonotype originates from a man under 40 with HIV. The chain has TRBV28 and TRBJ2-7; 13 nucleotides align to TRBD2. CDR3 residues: CASSSGPGLAGPISYEQYF. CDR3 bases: TGTGCCAGCAGTTCCGGACCGGGACTAGCGGGACCTATCTCCTACGAGCAGTACTTC.